This TCR beta chain was obtained from a study of OX40 agonist ivuxolimab in advanced cancers. Across the study: Across the patients, intravenous ivuxolimab was delivered every 2 weeks at 0.01 to 10 mg/kg. Partial responses occurred in Three dose-escalation patients, one with hepatocellular carcinoma and two with cutaneous melanoma. Study results and caveats: At 0.1 to 3.0 mg/kg and by week 6, clonal expansion occurred in CD4+ and CD8+ blood T cells.

This CDR3 contains 16 residues. V lost 7 bases, J lost 4 bases, and 14 bases stayed unmatched. Germline CDR1 SGHVS, CDR2 FQNEAQ. Sequenced by immunoSEQ multiplex PCR; TCRdb stores in-frame clones only, minus some. The sample lists tens of thousands of clones; approximately 90% were seen once. A remark on this clone: Its target is not known.

V usage is TRBV7-8 and J usage is TRBJ2-5; the match to TRBD2 covers 8 bases. The TCR originated in an adult with an advanced solid tumor such as melanoma, head and neck, liver or kidney cancer. The sample consisted of CD4+ or CD8+ T cells sorted from blood, taken in a trial of the OX40 agonist ivuxolimab. CDR3 sequence: CASKRGSGSPGETQYF. The CDR3 nucleotides are TGTGCCAGCAAAAGAGGAAGCGGGAGCCCCGGAGAGACCCAGTACTTC.